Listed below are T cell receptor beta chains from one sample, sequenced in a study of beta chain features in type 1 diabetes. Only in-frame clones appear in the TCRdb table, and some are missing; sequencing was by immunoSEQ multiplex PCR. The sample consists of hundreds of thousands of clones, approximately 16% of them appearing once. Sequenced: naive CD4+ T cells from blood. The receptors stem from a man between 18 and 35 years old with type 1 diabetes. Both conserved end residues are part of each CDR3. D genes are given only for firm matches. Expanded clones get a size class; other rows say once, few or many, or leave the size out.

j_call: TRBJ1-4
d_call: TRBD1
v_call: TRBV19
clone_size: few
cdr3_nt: TGTGCCAGTAGTATCAACTTGGACAGGGGTGTAAAACTGTTTTTT
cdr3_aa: CASSINLDRGVKLFF

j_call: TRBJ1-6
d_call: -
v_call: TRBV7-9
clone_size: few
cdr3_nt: TGTGCCAGCAGCTTAAATCAGGATTCACCCCTCCACTTT
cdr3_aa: CASSLNQDSPLHF

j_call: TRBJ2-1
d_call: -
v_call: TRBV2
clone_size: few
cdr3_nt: TGTGCCAGCGGCAGGGGGGCAAGCTCCTACAATGAGCAGTTCTTC
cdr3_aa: CASGRGASSYNEQFF

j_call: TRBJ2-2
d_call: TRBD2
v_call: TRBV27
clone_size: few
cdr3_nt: TGTGCCAGCAGCCCAAGGCCGACTAGCGTGAACACCGGGGAGCTGTTTTTT
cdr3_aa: CASSPRPTSVNTGELFF

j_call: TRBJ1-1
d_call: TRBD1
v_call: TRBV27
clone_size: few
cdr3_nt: TGTGCCAGCAGGATAACTCAGGGACAGAAAGCTTTCTTT
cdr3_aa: CASRITQGQKAFF

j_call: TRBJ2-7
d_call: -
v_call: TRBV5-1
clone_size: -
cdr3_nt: TGCGCCAGCAGGGCCCGCAGGGATGACAACGAGCAGTACTTC
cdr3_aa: CASRARRDDNEQYF

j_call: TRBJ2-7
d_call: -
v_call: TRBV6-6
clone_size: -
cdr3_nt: TGTGCCAGCCACTCCTCCGGCTACGAGCAGTACTTC
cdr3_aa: CASHSSGYEQYF

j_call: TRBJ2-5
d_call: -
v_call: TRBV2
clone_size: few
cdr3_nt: TGTGCCAGCAGACAGGGCCGGGAAGAGACCCAGTACTTC
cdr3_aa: CASRQGREETQYF

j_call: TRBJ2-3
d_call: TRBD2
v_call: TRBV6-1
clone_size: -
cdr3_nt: TGTGCCAGCAGGGAGGGACTAGCGGGAGCGGATACGCAGTATTTT
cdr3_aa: CASREGLAGADTQYF

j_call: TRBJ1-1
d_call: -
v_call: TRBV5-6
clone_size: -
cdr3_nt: TGTGCCAGCAGCTCCTTGGAGGGCACTGAAGCTTTCTTT
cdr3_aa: CASSSLEGTEAFF

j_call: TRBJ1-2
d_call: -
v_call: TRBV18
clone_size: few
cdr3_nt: TGTGCCAGCTCGCGGACAGCTAACTATGGCTACACCTTC
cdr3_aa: CASSRTANYGYTF

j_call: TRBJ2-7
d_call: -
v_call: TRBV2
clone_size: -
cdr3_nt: TGTGCCAGCAGTGGAGATCCCGTACCATCCTACGAGCAGTACTTC
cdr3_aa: CASSGDPVPSYEQYF

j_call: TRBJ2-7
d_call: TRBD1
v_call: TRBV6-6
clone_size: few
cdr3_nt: TGTGCCAGCAACGACAGGGAATGGGACGAGCAGTACTTC
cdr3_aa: CASNDREWDEQYF

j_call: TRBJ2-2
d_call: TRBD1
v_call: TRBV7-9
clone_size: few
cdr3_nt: TGTGCCAGCAGCCCGCCCCGGGACAGGGGAACGAACACCGGGGAGCTGTTTTTT
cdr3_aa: CASSPPRDRGTNTGELFF

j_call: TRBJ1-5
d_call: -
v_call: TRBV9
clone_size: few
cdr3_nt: TGTGCCAGCAGCGTAGTGGGGGCGGACAATCAGCCCCAGCATTTT
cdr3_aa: CASSVVGADNQPQHF

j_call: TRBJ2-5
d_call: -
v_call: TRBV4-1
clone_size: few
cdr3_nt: TGCGCCAGCAGCCAACGGGACACTGGGTACCAAGAGACCCAGTACTTC
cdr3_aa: CASSQRDTGYQETQYF

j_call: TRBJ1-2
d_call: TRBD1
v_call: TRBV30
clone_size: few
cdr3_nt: TGTGCCTGCTACAGGGGAAAGCCTTATGGCTACACCTTC
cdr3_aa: CACYRGKPYGYTF

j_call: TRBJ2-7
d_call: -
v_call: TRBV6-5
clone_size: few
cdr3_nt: TGTGCCAGCAGTGGAACAGGGCGACGGTACGAGCAGTACTTC
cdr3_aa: CASSGTGRRYEQYF

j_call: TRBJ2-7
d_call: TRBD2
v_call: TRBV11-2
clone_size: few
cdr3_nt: TGTGCCAGCAGCTCCCCACGGACTAGCGGCGGCGAGCAGTACTTC
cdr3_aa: CASSSPRTSGGEQYF

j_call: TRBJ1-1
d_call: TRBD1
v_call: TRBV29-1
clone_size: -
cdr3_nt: TGCAGCGTTGCCCTCCTACAGGGGGCGGTCACTGAAGCTTTCTTT
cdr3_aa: CSVALLQGAVTEAFF

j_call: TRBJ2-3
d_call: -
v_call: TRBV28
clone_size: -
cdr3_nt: TGTGCCAGCAGCCCGACAGGCCCCTTAGATACGCAGTATTTT
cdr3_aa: CASSPTGPLDTQYF

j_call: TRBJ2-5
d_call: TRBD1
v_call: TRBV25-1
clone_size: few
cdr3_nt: TGTGCCAGCAGTGAATATACCCAGGGGGTGGTAGAGACCCAGTACTTC
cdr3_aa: CASSEYTQGVVETQYF

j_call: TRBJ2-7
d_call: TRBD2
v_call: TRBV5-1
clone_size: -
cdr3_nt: TGCGCCAGCAGAGAGCGGGATCTCTCCGAGCAGTACTTC
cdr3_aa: CASRERDLSEQYF

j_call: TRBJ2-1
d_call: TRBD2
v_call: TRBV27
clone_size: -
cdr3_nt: TGTGCCAGCAGTTTCCGGATAGCGGGGTATAATGAGCAGTTCTTC
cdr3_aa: CASSFRIAGYNEQFF

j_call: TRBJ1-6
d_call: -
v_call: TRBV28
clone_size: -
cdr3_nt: TGTGCCAGCAGTCACAAGATTAATTCACCCCTCCACTTT
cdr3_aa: CASSHKINSPLHF

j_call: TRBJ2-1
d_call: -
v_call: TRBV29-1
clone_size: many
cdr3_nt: TGCAGCGCCACCTACTACAATGAGCAGTTCTTC
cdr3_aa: CSATYYNEQFF

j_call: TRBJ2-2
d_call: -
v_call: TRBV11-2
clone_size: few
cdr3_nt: TGTGCCAGCAGCTTAGGGTTGAGGAGCACCGGGGAGCTGTTTTTT
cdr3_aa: CASSLGLRSTGELFF

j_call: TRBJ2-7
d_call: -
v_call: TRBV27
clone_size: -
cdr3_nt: TGTGCCAGCAGCTCGGTTGTAGCCTACGAGCAGTACTTC
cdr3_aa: CASSSVVAYEQYF

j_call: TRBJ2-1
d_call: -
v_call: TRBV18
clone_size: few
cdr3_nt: TGTGCCAGCTCACCAAATAGCGGAGGGGCCTACAATGAGCAGTTCTTC
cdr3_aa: CASSPNSGGAYNEQFF

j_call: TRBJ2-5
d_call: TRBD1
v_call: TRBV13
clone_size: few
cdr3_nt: TGTGCCAGCAGCAGGGACAGCCAAGAGACCCAGTACTTC
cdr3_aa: CASSRDSQETQYF

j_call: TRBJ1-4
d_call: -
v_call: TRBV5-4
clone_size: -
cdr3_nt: TGTGCCAGCAGCGGGGGAGGGACGGCAACTAATGAAAAACTGTTTTTT
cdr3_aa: CASSGGGTATNEKLFF

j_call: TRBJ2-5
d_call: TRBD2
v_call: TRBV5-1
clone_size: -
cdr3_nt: TGCGCCAGCAGCTTGGGACAGCGGGGAGAGACCCAGTACTTC
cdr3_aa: CASSLGQRGETQYF

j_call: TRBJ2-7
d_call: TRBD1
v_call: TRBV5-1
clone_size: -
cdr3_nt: TGCGCCAGCAGCTTGGGGACAGGGGACGGCGAGCAGTACTTC
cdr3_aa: CASSLGTGDGEQYF

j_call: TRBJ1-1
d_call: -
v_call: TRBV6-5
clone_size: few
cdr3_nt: TGTGCCAGCAGTTACTCCCGAGTGTTAACTGAAGCTTTCTTT
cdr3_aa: CASSYSRVLTEAFF

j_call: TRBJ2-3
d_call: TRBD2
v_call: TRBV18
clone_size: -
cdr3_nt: TGTGCCAGCTCACCACCACTAGCGGCGAGGGATACGCAGTATTTT
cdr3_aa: CASSPPLAARDTQYF

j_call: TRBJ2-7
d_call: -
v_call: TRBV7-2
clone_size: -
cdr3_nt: TGTGCCAGCAGCTTTATCGGGGAGCAGTACTTC
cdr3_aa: CASSFIGEQYF

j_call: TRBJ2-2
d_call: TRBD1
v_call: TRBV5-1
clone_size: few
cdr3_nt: TGCGCCAGCAGCTTACAACAGGGGGCAGGCGGGGAGCTGTTTTTT
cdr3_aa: CASSLQQGAGGELFF

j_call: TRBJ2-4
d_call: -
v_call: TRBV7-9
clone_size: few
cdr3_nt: TGTGCCAGCAGCCCACGCCGGCCAGAATCGGGCAAAAACATTCAGTACTTC
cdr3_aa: CASSPRRPESGKNIQYF

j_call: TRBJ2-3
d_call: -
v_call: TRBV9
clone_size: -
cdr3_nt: TGTGCCAGCAGCGGATTGGGGAGCAGGACAGATACGCAGTATTTT
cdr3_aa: CASSGLGSRTDTQYF

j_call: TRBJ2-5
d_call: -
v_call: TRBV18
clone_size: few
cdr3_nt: TGTGCCAGCTCACGATACGCGGGGCCGGAGGAGACCCAGTACTTC
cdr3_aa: CASSRYAGPEETQYF

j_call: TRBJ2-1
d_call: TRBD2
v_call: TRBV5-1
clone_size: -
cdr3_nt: TGCGCCAGCAGCGAAGAATCGGCAGGACTAGTAGGTAATGTGCAGTTCTTC
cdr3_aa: CASSEESAGLVGNVQFF

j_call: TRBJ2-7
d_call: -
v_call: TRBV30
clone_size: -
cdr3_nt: TGTGCCGGGCACAGGGCTATCTCCTACGAGCAGTACTTC
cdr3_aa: CAGHRAISYEQYF

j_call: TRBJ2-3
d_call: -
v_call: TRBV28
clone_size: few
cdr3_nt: TGTGCCAGCAGTCCACAGTCGGATACGCAGTATTTT
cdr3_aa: CASSPQSDTQYF

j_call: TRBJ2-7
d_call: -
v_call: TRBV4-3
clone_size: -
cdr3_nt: TGCGCCAGCAGCCAAGAAACAGGGAGCGCCTACGAGCAGTACTTC
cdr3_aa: CASSQETGSAYEQYF

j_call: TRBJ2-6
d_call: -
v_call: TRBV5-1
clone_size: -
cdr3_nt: TGCGCCAGCAGCTTGGGTTTCCTCTCTGGGGCCAACGTCCTGACTTTC
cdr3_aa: CASSLGFLSGANVLTF